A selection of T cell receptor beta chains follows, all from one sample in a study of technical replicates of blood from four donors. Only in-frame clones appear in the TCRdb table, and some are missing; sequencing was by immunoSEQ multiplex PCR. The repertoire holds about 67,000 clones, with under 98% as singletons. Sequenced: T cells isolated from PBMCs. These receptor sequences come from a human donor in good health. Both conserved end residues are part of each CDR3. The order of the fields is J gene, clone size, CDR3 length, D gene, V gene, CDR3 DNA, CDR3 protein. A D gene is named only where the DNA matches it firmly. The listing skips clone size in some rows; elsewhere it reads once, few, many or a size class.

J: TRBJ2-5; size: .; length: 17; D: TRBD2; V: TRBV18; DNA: TGTGCCAGCTCACCAACTAGCGGGAGGGCCCCGCAAGAGACCCAGTACTTC; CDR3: CASSPTSGRAPQETQYF
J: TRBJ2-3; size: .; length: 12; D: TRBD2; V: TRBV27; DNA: TGTGCCAGCAGTCCTCCTAGCGGAACGCAGTATTTT; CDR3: CASSPPSGTQYF
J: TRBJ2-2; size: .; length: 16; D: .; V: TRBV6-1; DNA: TGTGCCAGCAGTGAAGTTACAGAAGTAGTAGCCGGGGAGCTGTTTTTT; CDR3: CASSEVTEVVAGELFF
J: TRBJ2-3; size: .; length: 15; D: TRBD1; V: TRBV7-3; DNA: TGTGCCAGCAGCCAGACAGGGGCTAGCACAGATACGCAGTATTTT; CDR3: CASSQTGASTDTQYF
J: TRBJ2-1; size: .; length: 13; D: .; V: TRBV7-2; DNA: TGTGCCAGCAGCTTAAGGAGTACGAATGAGCAGTTCTTC; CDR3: CASSLRSTNEQFF
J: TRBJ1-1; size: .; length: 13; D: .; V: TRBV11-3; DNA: TGTGCCAGCAGCCCAGGGGTCGGGTTTGAAGCTTTCTTT; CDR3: CASSPGVGFEAFF
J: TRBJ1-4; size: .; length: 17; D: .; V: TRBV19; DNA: TGTGCCAGTAGTTATCCTATGGGGAGCGGATTAAATGAAAAACTGTTTTTT; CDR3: CASSYPMGSGLNEKLFF
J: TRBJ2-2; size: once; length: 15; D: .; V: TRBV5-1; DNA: TGCGCCAGCAGCCTTAGGACAGATAACACCGGGGAGCTGTTTTTT; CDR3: CASSLRTDNTGELFF
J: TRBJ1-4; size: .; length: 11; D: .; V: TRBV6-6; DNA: TGTGCCAGCCTTAGGGGTGAAAAACTGTTTTTT; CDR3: CASLRGEKLFF
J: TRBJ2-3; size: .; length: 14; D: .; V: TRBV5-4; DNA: TGTGCCAGCAGCCGCGGGACTTACACAGATACGCAGTATTTT; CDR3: CASSRGTYTDTQYF
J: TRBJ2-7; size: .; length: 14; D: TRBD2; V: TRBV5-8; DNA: TGTGCCAGCAGCGCTAGACTAGCGGACTACGAGCAGTACTTC; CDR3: CASSARLADYEQYF
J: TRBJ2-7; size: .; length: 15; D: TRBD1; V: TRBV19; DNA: TGTGCCAGTAGTGCCCTAGGGACAGGGGACTACGAGCAGTACTTC; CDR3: CASSALGTGDYEQYF
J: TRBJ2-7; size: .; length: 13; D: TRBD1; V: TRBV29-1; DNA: TGCAGCGTTGGATCGGACAGGGCCTACGAGCAGTACTTC; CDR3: CSVGSDRAYEQYF
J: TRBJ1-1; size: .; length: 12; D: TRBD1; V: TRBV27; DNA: TGTGCCAGCAGGGGACAGGGGAATGAAGCTTTCTTT; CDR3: CASRGQGNEAFF
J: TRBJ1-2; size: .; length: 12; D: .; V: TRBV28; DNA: TGTGCCAGCAGTTTGGAGAACTATGGCTACACCTTC; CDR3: CASSLENYGYTF
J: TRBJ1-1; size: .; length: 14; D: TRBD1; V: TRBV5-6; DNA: TGTGCCAGCAGCGTGACAGGGGGCTCCACTGAAGCTTTCTTT; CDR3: CASSVTGGSTEAFF
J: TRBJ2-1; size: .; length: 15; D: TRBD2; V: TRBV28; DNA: TGTGCCAGCAGCGGACTAGCCGATTCCTACAATGAGCAGTTCTTC; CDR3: CASSGLADSYNEQFF
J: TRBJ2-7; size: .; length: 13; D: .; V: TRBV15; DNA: TGTGCCACCAGCAGAGATCTCCCCCACGAGCAGTACTTC; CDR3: CATSRDLPHEQYF
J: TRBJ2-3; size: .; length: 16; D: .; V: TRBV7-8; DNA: TGTGCCAGCAGATACGGGCGGGACAGAGACACAGATACGCAGTATTTT; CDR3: CASRYGRDRDTDTQYF
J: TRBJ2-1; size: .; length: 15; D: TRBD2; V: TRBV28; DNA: TGTGCCAGCAGTTTAGCGGGAGAGAACTACAATGAGCAGTTCTTC; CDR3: CASSLAGENYNEQFF
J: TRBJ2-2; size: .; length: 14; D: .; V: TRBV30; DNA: TGTGCCTGTACCCCGCCGCTGGACTACGGGGAGCTGTTTTTT; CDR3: CACTPPLDYGELFF
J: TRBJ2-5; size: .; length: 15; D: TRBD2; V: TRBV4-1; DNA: TGCGCCAGCAGCCTGTATAGCGGGAGCTCGGAGACCCAGTACTTC; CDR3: CASSLYSGSSETQYF
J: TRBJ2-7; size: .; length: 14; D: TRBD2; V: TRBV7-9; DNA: TGTGCCAGCAGCTCGACTAGCTATAACTACGAGCAGTACTTC; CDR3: CASSSTSYNYEQYF
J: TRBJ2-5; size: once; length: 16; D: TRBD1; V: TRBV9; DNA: TGTGCCAGCAGCACCCCGGGACAGGGGGCTTTAGGGACCCAGTACTTC; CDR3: CASSTPGQGALGTQYF
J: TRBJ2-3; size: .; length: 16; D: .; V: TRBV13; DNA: TGTGCCAGCACCTCTTTGGCGGGGTCGGTCGCAGATACGCAGTATTTT; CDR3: CASTSLAGSVADTQYF
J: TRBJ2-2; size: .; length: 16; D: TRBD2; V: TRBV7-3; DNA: TGTGCCAGCAGCGCCTGGACTAGCGCGGACACCGGGGAGCTGTTTTTT; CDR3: CASSAWTSADTGELFF
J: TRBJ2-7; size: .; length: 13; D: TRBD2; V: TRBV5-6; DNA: TGTGCCAGCAGCTTCTCAGCGGGAGGCGAGCAGTACTTC; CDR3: CASSFSAGGEQYF
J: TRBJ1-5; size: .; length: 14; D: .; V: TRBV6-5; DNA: TGTGCCAGCAGTTACAGGGGTGGCAATCAGCCCCAGCATTTT; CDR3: CASSYRGGNQPQHF
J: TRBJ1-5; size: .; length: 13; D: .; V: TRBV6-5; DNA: TGTGCCAGCAGTTACTCAACTAATCAGCCCCAGCATTTT; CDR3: CASSYSTNQPQHF